The next 21 T cell receptor beta chains were all read from a single sample in a study of blood T cell repertoires in COVID-19. TCRdb keeps only in-frame clones here, not all; method: immunoSEQ multiplex PCR. This sample carries tens of thousands of clones, more than 80% of them seen once, and the ten largest clones take just under 6.5%. Material for sequencing was peripheral blood. All receptors come from a man between 65 and 79 years old with active COVID-19.

The chain combines TRBV7-9 with TRBJ2-3; 8 bases fit TRBD1. With 6 bases clipped from V and 1 base from J, the junction kept 0 bases outside the gene matches. This CDR3 comprises 13 residues. Germline V gene data show CDR1 as SEHNR and CDR2 as FQNEAQ (reference sequence). The CDR3 sequence: CASRDRGTDTQYF. CDR3 DNA sequence: TGTGCCAGCAGGGACAGGGGCACAGATACGCAGTATTTT.

The J gene is TRBJ2-1, the V gene TRBV6-5, with 14 bases identical to TRBD2. V lost 9 bases, J lost 9 bases, and 7 bases stayed unmatched. CDR1 is MNHEY, CDR2 SVGAGI, per germline. The CDR3 is 14 amino acids. CDR3 amino acids: CARPGLAGVSEQFF. CDR3 coding DNA: TGTGCCAGGCCGGGACTAGCGGGGGTCAGTGAGCAGTTCTTC.

V and J are TRBV7-2 and TRBJ2-3, with D maybe TRBD2 (5 bases). The CDR3 totals 14 residues. Deletions cut 3 bases from V and 1 base from J, with 8 bases between. From germline, CDR1 is SGHTA and CDR2 FQGNSA. The CDR3 region is CASSFGAGTDTQYF. CDR3 nucleotide sequence: TGTGCCAGCAGCTTTGGAGCGGGCACAGATACGCAGTATTTT.

V gene TRBV14 combines with J gene TRBJ1-1; 12 bases are a match to TRBD1. Trimming removed 5 bases from V and 6 bases from J; junction bases left unmatched: 16. Germline assignment: CDR1 SGHDN and CDR2 FVKESK. The CDR3 runs to 18 residues. DNA for the CDR3: TGTGCCAGCAGCATCCGGGACAGGGGGCGTTTCGGTATGTCTGAAGCTTTCTTT. Its protein is CASSIRDRGRFGMSEAFF.

The chain is built from TRBV30 and TRBJ1-1; no definite D call. Trimming took off 8 bases at V and 4 bases at J, with 14 bases between the two ends. This CDR3 is 12 amino acids long. Germline V lookup: CDR1 GTSNPN, CDR2 SVGIG (reference sequence). CDR3 amino acids: CAREGSITEAFF. For the CDR3, the DNA is TGTGCCCGAGAGGGTTCCATCACTGAAGCTTTCTTT.

J is TRBJ1-4 and V is TRBV25-1, with D perhaps TRBD1 (6 bases). Between the trimmed V and J ends, which lost 10 bases and 7 bases, there was a span of 16 bases. Germline lookup yields CDR1 MGHDK and CDR2 SYGVNS. This CDR3 is 13 amino acids long. The CDR3 DNA sequence: TGTGCCACCCCTGGGGGGGCCGGTGAAAAACTGTTTTTT. Protein sequence: CATPGGAGEKLFF.

The chain uses TRBV3-1 (or the pseudogene TRBV3-2) and TRBJ2-3; D remains ambiguous. The CDR3 has 15 amino acids. Trimming removed 1 base from V and 4 bases from J, with 12 bases in between. Germline values: CDR1 LGHDT, CDR2 YNNKEL (reference sequence). Here the CDR3 reads CASSQVWVAPDTQYF. DNA for the CDR3: TGTGCCAGCAGCCAAGTATGGGTAGCCCCAGATACGCAGTATTTT.

J is TRBJ2-5 and V is TRBV4-2; 11 bases align to TRBD2. The trim removed 1 base at V and 5 bases at J, leaving 9 bases unmatched. Per germline, CDR1 LGHNA and CDR2 YNFKEQ. The CDR3 runs to 17 residues. CDR3 residues: CASSQGSLAGGGETQYF. The DNA for the CDR3 is TGTGCCAGCAGCCAAGGGTCCCTAGCGGGGGGCGGGGAGACCCAGTACTTC.

Regarding this clone: Other nucleotide sequences in the sample specify the same CDR3. The J gene is TRBJ2-5, the V gene TRBV5-1; perhaps TRBD2 as D (5 bases). This CDR3 is built from 15 residues. Trimming cost V 0 bases and J 1 base, with 10 bases left between them. Per germline, CDR1 SGHRS and CDR2 YFSETQ. The CDR3 protein is CASSLDTGSQETQYF. DNA of the CDR3: TGCGCCAGCAGCTTGGATACGGGGAGCCAAGAGACCCAGTACTTC.

V usage is TRBV9 and J usage is TRBJ1-6, with D unresolved. V lost 3 bases to trimming and J lost 7 bases, with 11 bases between them. CDR3 length equals 14 residues. Looked up from germline, CDR1 is SGDLS and CDR2 is YYNGEE. The CDR3 sequence: CASSGRTGNSPLHF. For the CDR3, the DNA is TGTGCCAGCAGCGGACGGACGGGGAATTCACCCCTCCACTTT. The variable domain in full, completed from reference TRBV9 and TRBJ1-6, reads DSGVTQTPKHLITATGQRVTLRCSPRSGDLSVYWYQQSLDQGLQFLIQYYNGEERAKGNILERFSAQQFPDLHSELNLSSLELGDSALYFCASSGRTGNSPLHFGNGTRLTVT.

This clone was detected once. This chain uses TRBV7-8 with TRBJ1-6; 8 bases map to TRBD1. Trimming at V came to 2 bases and at J to 7 bases, leaving 7 bases not matched to a gene. The CDR3 loop spans 16 amino acids. CDR1 is SGHVS, CDR2 FQNEAQ, per germline. The CDR3 nucleotides read TGTGCCAGCAGCTTAAGACCAGGGGGCAGGAATTCACCCCTCCACTTT. Translation gives CASSLRPGGRNSPLHF.

The chain recombines TRBV2 with TRBJ2-7; D not resolved. This CDR3 has 16 amino acids. V lost 1 base and J 2 bases, leaving 15 bases between the germline ends. Germline V gene lookup returns CDR1 SNHLY and CDR2 FYNNEI. The CDR3 DNA reads TGTGCCAGCAGTGAAGGGTCGGTCCGAACAGCCTACGAGCAGTACTTC. As protein: CASSEGSVRTAYEQYF.

This clone was counted a single time. This chain uses TRBV7-2 with TRBJ2-5; the D gene is possibly TRBD2 (5 bases). Trimming took off 5 bases at V and 5 bases at J, with 12 bases between the two ends. Germline CDR1 is SGHTA and CDR2 is FQGNSA. The length of the CDR3 is 13 residues. CDR3 nucleotide sequence: TGTGCCAGCAGCCCCCGTGGGAGTGAGACCCAGTACTTC. Its protein is CASSPRGSETQYF.

This chain links TRBV5-1 with TRBJ2-3; 7 nucleotides line up with TRBD1. In germline, CDR1 is SGHRS, CDR2 YFSETQ. V gave up 4 bases and J gave up 2 bases; unmatched junction bases: 4. The CDR3 runs 14 residues. CDR3 sequence reads: CASSKGQSTDTQYF. As DNA, the CDR3 is TGCGCCAGCAGCAAGGGACAGTCCACAGATACGCAGTATTTT.

The chain links TRBV14 to TRBJ2-4; 9 bases are shared with TRBD2. After removal of 1 base from V and 0 bases from J, the junction contained 4 bases not matched to a gene. Germline-derived CDR1 and CDR2 are SGHDN and FVKESK. The CDR3 contains 17 residues. As DNA, the CDR3 is TGTGCCAGCAGCCAAGGGCTAGCGGGGTTAGCCAAAAACATTCAGTACTTC. This sequence encodes CASSQGLAGLAKNIQYF.

The chain links TRBV12-3 or TRBV12-4 to TRBJ1-1; D call uncertain. V was shortened by 4 bases and J by 8 bases, with 8 bases between the two germline ends. This CDR3 region has 11 residues. CDR3 amino acids: CASSSRSEAFF. The CDR3 DNA is TGTGCCAGCAGTTCCCGTTCCGAAGCTTTCTTT.

This CDR3 reads CASSDTGYGYTF. In DNA form, the CDR3 reads TGTGCCAGCAGTGATACGGGCTATGGCTACACCTTC. The rearrangement joins TRBV6-1 to TRBJ1-2; D remains ambiguous. The V gene's germline CDR1 is MNHNS and CDR2 SASEGT. The V end was cut by 3 bases, the J end by 4 bases, with 6 bases between. The CDR3 loop spans 12 amino acids.

As DNA, the CDR3 is TGTGCCACCAGCAGAGCCCTAACTAGCGGGGCTTTGGATGAGCAGTTCTTC. As protein: CATSRALTSGALDEQFF. This chain connects TRBV15 to TRBJ2-1, with 10 bases fitting TRBD2. The ends lost 1 base at V and 8 bases at J; junction bases unmatched: 11. The CDR3 extends over 17 amino acids. The germline gives CDR1 LNHNV, CDR2 YYDKDF (reference sequence).

The chain uses TRBV3-1 (or the pseudogene TRBV3-2) and TRBJ2-5, with 8 positions matching TRBD1. CDR3 length: 13 amino acids. Germline V gives CDR1 LGHDT, CDR2 YNNKEL (reference sequence). V lost 7 bases and J lost 0; bases outside the gene matches: 1. The chain's CDR3 is CASNRGYQETQYF. DNA of the CDR3: TGTGCCAGCAACAGGGGGTACCAAGAGACCCAGTACTTC.

V and J are TRBV7-6 and TRBJ2-5, with D possibly matching TRBD1 (8 bases). V lost 4 bases and J 4 bases, leaving 19 bases between the germline ends. Germline CDR1 is SGHVS and CDR2 is FNYEAQ. The CDR3 is 16 residues long. The CDR3 loop is CASSSGQGGFRETQYF. The CDR3 DNA reads TGTGCCAGCAGCTCCGGACAGGGAGGGTTTCGAGAGACCCAGTACTTC.

As regards this clone: The germline gene is not matched at one end of the junction; a read error may be the cause. The CDR3 loop reads CASTGYQGNSEAFF. The CDR3 coding sequence is TGTGCCAGCACCGGATACCAGGGGAACTCTGAAGCTTTCTTT. The chain combines TRBV6-5 with TRBJ1-1; perhaps TRBD1 as D (6 bases). CDR3 size: 14 residues. Per germline, CDR1 MNHEY and CDR2 SVGAGI.